The sequence of this T cell receptor beta chain was determined in a study of blood T cells in healthy people across ages. This clonotype has ten or more counts. Its antigen is as yet unknown. Study results and limitations: Underestimates were what the diversity estimates from one million T cells were considered to be. It was found that TCR beta diversity correlated strongly with the percentage of naive T cells. Comparison with aged donors showed that long-lived donors had more naive CD4+ cells and higher diversity.

The CDR3 sequence is 14 residues long. V gave up 6 bases and J gave up 5 bases, with 16 bases separating them. Every sample had a minimum of 6.5 million PBMCs isolated. Primers used in a second PCR of roughly 6 to 12 cycles were a sample-barcoded 5' primer and a J-beta primer mix. One entry per CDR3 protein, called by TCRdb with MiXCR from the 5' RACE reads. The sample carries 850,000 or so distinct CDR3 sequences, 29% recorded once. The source of this sequence is a woman older than 75 in good health. The chain recombines TRBV12-3 or TRBV12-4 with TRBJ2-5, with D perhaps being TRBD1 or TRBD2 (6 bases each). Input material: blood. The CDR3 sequence: CASSWGRGGETQYF. The CDR3 DNA reads as TGTGCCAGCAGCTGGGGGCGGGGCGGGGAGACCCAGTACTTC.